This TCR beta chain was recovered during a study of OX40 agonist ivuxolimab in advanced cancers. In the study overall: Ivuxolimab, which targeted the costimulatory receptor OX40 (CD134), was an agonistic, fully human IgG2 monoclonal antibody. The monotherapy dose-escalation portion (N of about 47 patients) of the phase I ivuxolimab trial is reported in the paper. Patients were allowed to have had prior anti-PD-1, anti-PD-L1 or anti-CTLA-4 therapy, and approximately 43% of the dose-escalation patients had previously received checkpoint inhibitors. The point of sequencing TCRbeta in the periphery was to test whether ivuxolimab changed TCR sequence diversity and drove clonal T-cell expansion. A male proportion of 70% to 90% and a mean age of around 60 years, ranging from roughly 20 to 80, were recorded for the dose-escalation cohort. Three dose-escalation patients achieved partial responses, one with hepatocellular carcinoma and two with cutaneous melanoma. Among the roughly 50 dose-escalation patients, 19 had hepatocellular carcinoma, about 15 melanoma, 9 renal cell carcinoma and 9 head and neck cancer. Intravenous ivuxolimab was administered to patients every 2 weeks at six dose levels: 0.01, 0.1, 0.3, 1.5, 3 and 10 mg/kg.

A word on this clone: Which antigen it targets is not known. No base quality values were provided; no much bigger clone lies one nucleotide off.

Patients with autoimmune disease history or receiving systemic immunosuppression were excluded from the trial. Peripheral blood for TCR sequencing was collected from all dose cohorts at baseline, on cycle 4 day 1, and on cycle 7 day 1. The samples were drawn from a first-in-human, open-label, multicenter phase I dose-escalation trial of ivuxolimab. Adults with locally advanced or metastatic melanoma, renal cell carcinoma, hepatocellular carcinoma or head and neck squamous cell carcinoma were enrolled in the trial. Before TCR sequencing, CD4+ T cells and CD8+ T cells were sorted from peripheral blood as separate populations. For sequencing of the TCRbeta CDR3 region, genomic DNA was extracted from the sorted cells. The immunoSEQ Assay was used to sequence the TCRbeta CDR3 regions. TCRdb provides this immuneACCESS table in a form limited to in-frame rearrangements. Some clones are lacking; in checked studies, under half of them reflect an unresolved V gene, and why the rest are absent is not known. Here the sample has fewer than 55,000 clones; over 80% occur a single time. The ten top clones hold under 2% of the sample.

From the germline V gene, CDR1 is MDHEN and CDR2 is SYDVKM. The CDR3 holds 15 amino acids from the cysteine to the phenylalanine. Only the CDR3 DNA stays, 45 bases, in frame from base 1. V has 4 bases trimmed and J has 4 bases trimmed; junction bases matching no gene number 8. Summary of the overall study and its limitations: In the 0.1-3.0 mg/kg groups, partial responders had among the lowest normalized peripheral clonal expansion, particularly in CD8+ T cells. After ivuxolimab, more expanded clones were found on average in CD8+ T cells than in CD4+ T cells. Low levels of normalized T-cell clonal expansion were also seen in some nonresponding patients. At doses from 0.1 to 3.0 mg/kg, clonal expansion was seen in both CD4+ and CD8+ blood T cells between baseline and week 6. Antigen specificity was not determined for the clonally expanded peripheral T cells.

The chain is made from TRBV28 and TRBJ2-7; 9 bases in between match TRBD2. The TCR sequence derives from an adult with an advanced solid tumor such as melanoma, head and neck, liver or kidney cancer. The sequenced sample was CD4+ or CD8+ T cells sorted from blood, obtained in a trial of the OX40 agonist ivuxolimab. The sequenced DNA is TGTGCCAGCAGTTCCCTTAGCGGGAGAGGTTACGAGCAGTACTTC. This translates into CASSSLSGRGYEQYF.